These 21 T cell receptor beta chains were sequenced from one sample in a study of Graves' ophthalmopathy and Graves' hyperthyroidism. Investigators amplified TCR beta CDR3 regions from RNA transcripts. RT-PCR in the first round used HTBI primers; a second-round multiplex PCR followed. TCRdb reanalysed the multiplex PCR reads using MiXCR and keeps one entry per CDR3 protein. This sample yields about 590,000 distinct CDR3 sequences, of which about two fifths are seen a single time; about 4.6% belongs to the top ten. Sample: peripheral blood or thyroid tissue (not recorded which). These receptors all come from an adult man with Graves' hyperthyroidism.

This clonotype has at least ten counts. The CDR3 nucleotides are TGCGCCAGCAGCTTAGGGGCAGGGAGAGAGCAGTACTTC. This encodes CASSLGAGREQYF. The V gene is TRBV4-1, the J gene TRBJ2-7, with D possibly being TRBD1 or TRBD2 (5 bases each). CDR1 and CDR2 (germline): MGHRA, YSYEKL. V was pared by 5 bases and J by 7 bases, with 15 bases between. CDR3 length: 13 amino acids.

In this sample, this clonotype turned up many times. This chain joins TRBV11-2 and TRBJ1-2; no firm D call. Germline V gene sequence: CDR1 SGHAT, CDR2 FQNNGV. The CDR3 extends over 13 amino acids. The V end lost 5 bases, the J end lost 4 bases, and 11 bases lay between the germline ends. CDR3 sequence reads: CASSAPLSYGYTF. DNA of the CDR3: TGTGCCAGCAGCGCCCCTCTATCCTATGGCTACACCTTC.

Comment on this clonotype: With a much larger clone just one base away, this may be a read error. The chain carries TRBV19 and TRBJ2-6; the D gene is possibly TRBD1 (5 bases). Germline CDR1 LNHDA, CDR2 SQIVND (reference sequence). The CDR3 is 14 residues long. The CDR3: CASNPGAGANVLAF. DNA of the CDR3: TGTGCCAGTAATCCGGGTGCTGGGGCCAACGTCCTGGCTTTC.

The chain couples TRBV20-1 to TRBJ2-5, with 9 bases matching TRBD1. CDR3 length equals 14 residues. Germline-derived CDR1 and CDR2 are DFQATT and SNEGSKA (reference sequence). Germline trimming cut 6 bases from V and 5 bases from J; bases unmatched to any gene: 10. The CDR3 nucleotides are TGCAGTGCCAGCAGCCCTGGACAGGGGGAGACCCAGTACTTC. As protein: CSASSPGQGETQYF.

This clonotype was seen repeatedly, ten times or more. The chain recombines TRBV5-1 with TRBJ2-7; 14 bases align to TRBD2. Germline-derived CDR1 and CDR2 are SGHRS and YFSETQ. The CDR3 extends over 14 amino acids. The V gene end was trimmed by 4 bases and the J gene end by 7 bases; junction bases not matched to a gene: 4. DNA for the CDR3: TGCGCCAGCAGCGCCGGACTAGCGGGAGGAGAGCAGTACTTC. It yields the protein CASSAGLAGGEQYF. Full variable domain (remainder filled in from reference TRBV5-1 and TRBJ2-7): KAGVTQTPRYLIKTRGQQVTLSCSPISGHRSVSWYQQTPGQGLQFLFEYFSETQRNKGNFPGRFSGRQFSNSRSEMNVSTLELGDSALYLCASSAGLAGGEQYFGPGTRLTVT.

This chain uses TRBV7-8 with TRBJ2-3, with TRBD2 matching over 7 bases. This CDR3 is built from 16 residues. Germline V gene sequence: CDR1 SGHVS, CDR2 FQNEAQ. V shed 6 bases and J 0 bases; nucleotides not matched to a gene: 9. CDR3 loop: CASSSSGGASTDTQYF. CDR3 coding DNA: TGTGCCAGCAGTTCCTCGGGGGGAGCTAGCACAGATACGCAGTATTTT.

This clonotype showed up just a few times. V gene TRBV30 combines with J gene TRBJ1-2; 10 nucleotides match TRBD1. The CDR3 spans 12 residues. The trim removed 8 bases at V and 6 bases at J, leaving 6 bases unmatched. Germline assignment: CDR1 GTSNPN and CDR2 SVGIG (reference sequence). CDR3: CAGDRGTHGYTF. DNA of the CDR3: TGTGCCGGGGACAGGGGCACGCATGGCTACACCTTC.

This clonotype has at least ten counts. CDR3 amino acids: CASSQAWDRGGNQPQHF. CDR3 nucleotide sequence: TGCGCCAGCAGCCAAGCCTGGGACAGGGGAGGCAATCAGCCCCAGCATTTT. The chain couples TRBV4-1 to TRBJ1-5, with TRBD1 matching 10 bases. Trimming at V came to 1 base and at J to 2 bases, leaving 5 bases not matched to a gene. Germline CDR1 is MGHRA and CDR2 is YSYEKL. CDR3 length equals 17 residues.

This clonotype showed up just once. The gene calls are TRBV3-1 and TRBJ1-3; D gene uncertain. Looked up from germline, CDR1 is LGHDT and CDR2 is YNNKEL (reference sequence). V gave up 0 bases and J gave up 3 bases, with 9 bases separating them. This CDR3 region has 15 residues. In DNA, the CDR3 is TGTGCCAGCAGCCAAGATGTGACTCTTGGAAACACCATATATTTT. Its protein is CASSQDVTLGNTIYF.

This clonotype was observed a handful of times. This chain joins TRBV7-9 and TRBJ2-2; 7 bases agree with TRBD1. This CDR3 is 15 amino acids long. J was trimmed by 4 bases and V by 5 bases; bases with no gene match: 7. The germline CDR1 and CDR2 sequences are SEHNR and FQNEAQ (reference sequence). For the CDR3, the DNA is TGTGCCAGCAGCCCAGAGGACAGGCTCACCGGGGAGCTGTTTTTT. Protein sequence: CASSPEDRLTGELFF.

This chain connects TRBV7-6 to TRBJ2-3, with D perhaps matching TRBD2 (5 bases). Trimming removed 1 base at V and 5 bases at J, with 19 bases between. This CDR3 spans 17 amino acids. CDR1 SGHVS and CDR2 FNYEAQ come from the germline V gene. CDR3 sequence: CASSLVRSWAAGDTQYF. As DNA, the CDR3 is TGTGCCAGCAGCTTAGTTCGGTCGTGGGCTGCGGGAGATACGCAGTATTTT. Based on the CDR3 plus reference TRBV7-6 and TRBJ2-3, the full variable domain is GAGVSQSPRYKVTKRGQDVALRCDPISGHVSLYWYRQALGQGPEFLTYFNYEAQQDKSGLPNDRFSAERPEGSISTLTIQRTEQRDSAMYRCASSLVRSWAAGDTQYFGPGTRLTVL.

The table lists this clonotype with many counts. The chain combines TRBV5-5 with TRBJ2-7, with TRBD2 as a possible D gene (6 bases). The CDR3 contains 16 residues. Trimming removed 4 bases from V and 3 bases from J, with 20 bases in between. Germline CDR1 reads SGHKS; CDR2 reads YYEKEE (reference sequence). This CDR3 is CASSLVGGQGGYEQYF. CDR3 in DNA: TGTGCCAGCAGCCTGGTCGGAGGGCAGGGTGGCTACGAGCAGTACTTC.

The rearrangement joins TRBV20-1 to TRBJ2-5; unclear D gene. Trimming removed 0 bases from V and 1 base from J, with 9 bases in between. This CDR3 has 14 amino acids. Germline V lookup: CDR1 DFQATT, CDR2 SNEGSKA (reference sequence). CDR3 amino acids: CSARDGVAQETQYF. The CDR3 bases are TGCAGTGCTAGAGATGGAGTAGCCCAAGAGACCCAGTACTTC.

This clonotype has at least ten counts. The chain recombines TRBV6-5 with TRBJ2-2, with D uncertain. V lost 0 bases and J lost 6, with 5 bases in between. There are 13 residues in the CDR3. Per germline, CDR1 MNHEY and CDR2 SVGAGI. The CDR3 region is CASSYSTPGELFF. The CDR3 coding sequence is TGTGCCAGCAGTTACTCTACTCCCGGGGAGCTGTTTTTT.

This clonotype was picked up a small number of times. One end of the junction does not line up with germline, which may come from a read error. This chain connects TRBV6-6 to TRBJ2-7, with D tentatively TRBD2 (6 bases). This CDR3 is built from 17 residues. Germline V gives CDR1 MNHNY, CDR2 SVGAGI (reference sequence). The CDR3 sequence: CASSNYPGLEITYGQYF. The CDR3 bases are TGTGCCAGCAGCAACTACCCGGGACTCGAAATCACCTACGGGCAGTACTTC.

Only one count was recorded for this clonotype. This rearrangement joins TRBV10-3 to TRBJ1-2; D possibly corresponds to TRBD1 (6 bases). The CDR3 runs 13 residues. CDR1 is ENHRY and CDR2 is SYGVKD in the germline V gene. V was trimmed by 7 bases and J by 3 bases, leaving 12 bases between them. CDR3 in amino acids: CAITPDRYYGYTF. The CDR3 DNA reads TGTGCCATCACCCCGGACAGATACTATGGCTACACCTTC.

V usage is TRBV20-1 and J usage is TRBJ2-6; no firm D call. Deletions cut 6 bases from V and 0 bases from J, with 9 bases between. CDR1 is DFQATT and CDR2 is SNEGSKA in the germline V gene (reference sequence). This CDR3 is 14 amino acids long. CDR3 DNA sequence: TGCAGTGCCAGCAGTCTCTCTGGGGCCAACGTCCTGACTTTC. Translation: CSASSLSGANVLTF.

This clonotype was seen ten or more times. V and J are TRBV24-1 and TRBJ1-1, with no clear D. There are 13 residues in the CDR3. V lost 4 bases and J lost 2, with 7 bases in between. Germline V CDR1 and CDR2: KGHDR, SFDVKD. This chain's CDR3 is CATSETTNTEAFF. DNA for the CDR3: TGTGCCACCAGTGAGACGACTAACACTGAAGCTTTCTTT.

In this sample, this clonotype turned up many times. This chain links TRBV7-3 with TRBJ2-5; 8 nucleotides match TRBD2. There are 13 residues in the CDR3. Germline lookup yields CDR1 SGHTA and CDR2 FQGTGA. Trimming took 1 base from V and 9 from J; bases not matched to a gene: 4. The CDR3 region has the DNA TGTGCCAGCAGCTTAATGGGTAGCGGGGCCCAGTACTTC. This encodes CASSLMGSGAQYF.

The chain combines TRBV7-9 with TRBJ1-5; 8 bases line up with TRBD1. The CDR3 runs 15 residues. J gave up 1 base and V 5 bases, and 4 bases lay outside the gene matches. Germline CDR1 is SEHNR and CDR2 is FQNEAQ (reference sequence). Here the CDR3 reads CASSTDRESNQPQHF. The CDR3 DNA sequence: TGTGCCAGCAGCACGGACAGGGAAAGCAATCAGCCCCAGCATTTT.

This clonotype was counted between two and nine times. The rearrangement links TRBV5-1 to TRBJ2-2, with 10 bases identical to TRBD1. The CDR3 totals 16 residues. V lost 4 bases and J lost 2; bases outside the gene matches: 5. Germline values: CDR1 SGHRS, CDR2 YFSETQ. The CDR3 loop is CASSPRTGGNTGELFF. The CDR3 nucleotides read TGCGCCAGCAGCCCAAGGACAGGGGGTAACACCGGGGAGCTGTTTTTT.